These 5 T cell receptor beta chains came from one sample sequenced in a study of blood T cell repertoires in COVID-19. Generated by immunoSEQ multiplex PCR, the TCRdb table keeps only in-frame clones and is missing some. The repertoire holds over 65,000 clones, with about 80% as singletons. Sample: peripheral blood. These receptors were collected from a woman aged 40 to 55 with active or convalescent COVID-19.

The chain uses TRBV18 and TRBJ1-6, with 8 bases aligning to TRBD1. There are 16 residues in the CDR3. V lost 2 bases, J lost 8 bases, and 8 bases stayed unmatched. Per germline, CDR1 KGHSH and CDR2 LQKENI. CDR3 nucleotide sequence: TGTGCCAGCTCACCATACGCCGGACAGGGCCATTCACCCCTCCACTTT. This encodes CASSPYAGQGHSPLHF.

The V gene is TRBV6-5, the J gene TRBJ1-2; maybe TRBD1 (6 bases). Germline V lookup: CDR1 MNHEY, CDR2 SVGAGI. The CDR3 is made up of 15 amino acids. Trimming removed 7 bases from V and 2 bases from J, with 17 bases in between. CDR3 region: CASTQNRDYNYGYTF. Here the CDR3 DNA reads TGTGCCAGCACCCAAAACAGGGATTACAACTATGGCTACACCTTC.

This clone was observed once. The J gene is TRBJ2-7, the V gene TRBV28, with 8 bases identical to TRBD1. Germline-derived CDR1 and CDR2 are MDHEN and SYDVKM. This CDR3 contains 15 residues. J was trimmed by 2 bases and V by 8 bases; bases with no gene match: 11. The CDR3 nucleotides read TGTGCCAGCGGGGACGGGGGACAGGCAACCTACGAGCAGTACTTC. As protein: CASGDGGQATYEQYF.

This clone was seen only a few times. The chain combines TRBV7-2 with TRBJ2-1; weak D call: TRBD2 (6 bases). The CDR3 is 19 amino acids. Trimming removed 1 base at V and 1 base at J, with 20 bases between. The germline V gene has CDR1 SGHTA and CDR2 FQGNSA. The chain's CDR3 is CASSLVSVWGTWSYNEQFF. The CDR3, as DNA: TGTGCCAGCAGCTTAGTATCCGTTTGGGGGACTTGGTCCTACAATGAGCAGTTCTTC. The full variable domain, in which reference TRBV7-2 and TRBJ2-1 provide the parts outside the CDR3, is GAGVSQSPSNKVTEKGKDVELRCDPISGHTALYWYRQSLGQGLEFLIYFQGNSAPDKSGLPSDRFSAERTGGSVSTLTIQRTQQEDSAVYLCASSLVSVWGTWSYNEQFFGPGTRLTVL.

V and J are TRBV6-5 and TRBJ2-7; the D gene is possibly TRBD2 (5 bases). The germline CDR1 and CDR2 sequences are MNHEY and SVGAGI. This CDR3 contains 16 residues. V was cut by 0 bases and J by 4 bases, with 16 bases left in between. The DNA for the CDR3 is TGTGCCAGCAGTTACTCGAGGGAACCTAGAAGGTACGAGCAGTACTTC. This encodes CASSYSREPRRYEQYF.